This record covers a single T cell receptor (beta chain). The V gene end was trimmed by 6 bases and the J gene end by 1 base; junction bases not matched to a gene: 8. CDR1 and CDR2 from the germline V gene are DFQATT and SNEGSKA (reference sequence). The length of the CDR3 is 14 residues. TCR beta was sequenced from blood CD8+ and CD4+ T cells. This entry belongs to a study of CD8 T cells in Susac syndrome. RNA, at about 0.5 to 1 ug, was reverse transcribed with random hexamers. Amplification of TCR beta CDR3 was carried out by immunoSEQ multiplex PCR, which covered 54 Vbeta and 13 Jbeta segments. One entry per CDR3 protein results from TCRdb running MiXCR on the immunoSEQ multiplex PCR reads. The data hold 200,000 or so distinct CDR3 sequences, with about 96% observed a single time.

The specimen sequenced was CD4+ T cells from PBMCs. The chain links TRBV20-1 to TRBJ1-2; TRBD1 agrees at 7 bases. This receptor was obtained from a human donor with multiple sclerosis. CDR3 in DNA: TGCAGTGCCCCGGGACAGCCCAATAACTATGGCTACACCTTC. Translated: CSAPGQPNNYGYTF.